One sample yielded the 18 T cell receptor beta chains listed below, sequenced in a study of shared clonotypes between healthy human individuals. The protocol was immunoSEQ multiplex PCR, while the TCRdb copy is restricted to in-frame clones and leaves out a portion. The profile covers about 2.1 million clones, with 85% to 95% appearing a single time and around 1.8% taken by the ten largest. Naive CD8 cells were CD45RO-negative, positively selected for CCR7, excluding terminally differentiated effector memory CD45RA+ cells. Input material: naive CD8+ T cells from PBMCs. The receptors originated from a man aged 18 to 29 in good health. Some clones in this sample may be carry-over from other donors' samples.

The genes are TRBV27 and TRBJ1-3, with D possibly being TRBD1 (6 bases). Per germline, CDR1 MNHEY and CDR2 SMNVEV (reference sequence). V was clipped by 6 bases and J by 1 base, with 19 bases between them. The CDR3 covers 17 residues. CDR3 loop: CASSPDSSKASGNTIYF. DNA for the CDR3: TGTGCCAGCAGCCCGGACAGCTCCAAGGCTTCTGGAAACACCATATATTTT.

This clone has only one observation. This sequence joins TRBV28 and TRBJ2-5; D is undetermined. V was cut by 1 base and J by 2 bases, with 11 bases left in between. From germline, CDR1 is MDHEN and CDR2 SYDVKM. The CDR3 length is 15 residues. The CDR3 spells CASSLFFGVQETQYF. The CDR3 coding sequence is TGTGCCAGCAGTTTATTCTTTGGAGTGCAAGAGACCCAGTACTTC.

The V call is TRBV11-3, the J call TRBJ2-1, with D perhaps matching TRBD2 (5 bases). CDR3 length equals 15 residues. Germline assignment: CDR1 SGHNT and CDR2 YENEEA. The V end lost 5 bases, the J end lost 0 bases, and 11 bases lay between the germline ends. The CDR3 sequence: CASSEDFRSYNEQFF. CDR3 DNA sequence: TGTGCCAGCAGCGAGGACTTTCGCTCCTACAATGAGCAGTTCTTC.

This clone was seen only once. The rearrangement joins TRBV27 to TRBJ2-3; the match to TRBD2 covers 10 bases. This CDR3 spans 15 amino acids. Germline V CDR1 and CDR2: MNHEY, SMNVEV (reference sequence). Unmatched junction bases numbered 7, after V lost 4 bases and J lost 6 bases. This CDR3 is CASSYLAGVSDTQYF. As DNA, the CDR3 is TGTGCCAGCAGTTACCTAGCGGGAGTGAGCGATACGCAGTATTTT.

V and J are TRBV7-9 and TRBJ2-3; 7 nucleotides line up with TRBD2. The V gene end was trimmed by 3 bases and the J gene end by 2 bases; junction bases not matched to a gene: 11. The germline V gene has CDR1 SEHNR and CDR2 FQNEAQ (reference sequence). CDR3 length: 17 amino acids. CDR3 nucleotide sequence: TGTGCCAGCAGCTTTCCCCAACTAGCGATCGACACAGATACGCAGTATTTT. It yields the protein CASSFPQLAIDTDTQYF. Filled out from reference TRBV7-9 and TRBJ2-3, the complete variable domain reads DTGVSQNPRHKITKRGQNVTFRCDPISEHNRLYWYRQTLGQGPEFLTYFQNEAQLEKSRLLSDRFSAERPKGSFSTLEIQRTEQGDSAMYLCASSFPQLAIDTDTQYFGPGTRLTVL.

The CDR3 coding sequence is TGCGCCAGCAGCCCCGGGGGGCGGGAGGATGAGCAGTACTTC. Amino acids: CASSPGGREDEQYF. This chain uses TRBV4-3 with TRBJ2-7; TRBD2 agrees at 8 bases. CDR3 length: 14 residues. With 4 bases clipped from V and 7 bases from J, the junction kept 9 bases outside the gene matches. In germline, CDR1 is LGHNA, CDR2 YSLEER.

The rearrangement uses TRBV29-1 and TRBJ1-2; perhaps TRBD1 as D (5 bases). The CDR3 contains 15 residues. The V end was cut by 3 bases, the J end by 6 bases, with 20 bases between. The germline V gene has CDR1 SQVTM and CDR2 ANQGSEA. Here the CDR3 DNA reads TGCAGCGTTGAGGATTATAGGGCAGGGCAGAATGGCTACACCTTC. Translating gives CSVEDYRAGQNGYTF.

This chain links TRBV11-2 with TRBJ2-7, with 7 bases aligning to TRBD1. V was pared by 7 bases and J by 2 bases, with 14 bases of the junction left unmatched. Germline V gene data show CDR1 as SGHAT and CDR2 as FQNNGV. The CDR3 covers 16 residues. The CDR3 DNA follows: TGTGCCAGCAAACTTCTCGGGACAGATAAGACCTACGAGCAGTACTTC. Translation: CASKLLGTDKTYEQYF.

The V gene is TRBV6-1, the J gene TRBJ1-4; D unclear. Between the trimmed V and J ends, which lost 2 bases and 4 bases, there was a span of 20 bases. Per germline, CDR1 MNHNS and CDR2 SASEGT. This CDR3 spans 18 amino acids. The CDR3 sequence is CASSEYLIRGYINEKLFF. The DNA of the CDR3 is TGTGCCAGCAGTGAATATTTGATTAGAGGGTACATTAATGAAAAACTGTTTTTT.

This sequence joins TRBV5-5 and TRBJ2-7; D gene uncertain. The CDR3 covers 15 residues. Germline assignment: CDR1 SGHKS and CDR2 YYEKEE (reference sequence). V lost 0 bases to trimming and J lost 0 bases, with 10 bases between them. CDR3 DNA sequence: TGTGCCAGCAGCTTGGGGTACGCTTACTCCTACGAGCAGTACTTC. Residues: CASSLGYAYSYEQYF.

The chain carries TRBV19 and TRBJ2-2; 7 bases line up with TRBD2. Per the germline V gene, CDR1 is LNHDA and CDR2 is SQIVND (reference sequence). The CDR3 totals 16 residues. Trimming at V came to 5 bases and at J to 3 bases, leaving 9 bases not matched to a gene. The CDR3 sequence is CASSSRTSEDTGELFF. CDR3 nucleotides: TGTGCCAGTAGTTCCCGGACTAGTGAAGACACCGGGGAGCTGTTTTTT.

CDR3 region: CASSLGWGAKDTEAFF. In nucleotides, the CDR3 is TGCGCCAGCAGCTTGGGTTGGGGGGCGAAGGACACTGAAGCTTTCTTT. V is TRBV5-1 and J is TRBJ1-1; D perhaps matches TRBD1 (6 bases). Trimming cost V 0 bases and J 3 bases, with 15 bases left between them. The germline CDR1 and CDR2 sequences are SGHRS and YFSETQ. The length of the CDR3 is 16 residues.

The rearrangement links TRBV28 to TRBJ1-1; 7 bases align to TRBD1. Trimming removed 7 bases from V and 8 bases from J; junction bases left unmatched: 19. Germline CDR1 is MDHEN and CDR2 is SYDVKM. The CDR3 is made up of 16 amino acids. CDR3 loop: CASTQTGAAGVKEAFF. The CDR3 DNA is TGTGCCAGCACCCAAACAGGGGCCGCCGGGGTTAAGGAAGCTTTCTTT.

The CDR3 protein is CATIEATSRSYEQYF. CDR3 bases: TGTGCCACCATCGAAGCGACTTCCCGCTCCTACGAGCAGTACTTC. This chain connects TRBV15 to TRBJ2-7; unclear D gene. V dropped 7 bases and J dropped 0 bases, with 16 bases sitting between them. The germline gives CDR1 LNHNV, CDR2 YYDKDF (reference sequence). This CDR3 has 15 amino acids.

The V gene is TRBV5-1, the J gene TRBJ2-1, with TRBD1 identical over 9 bases. The V gene end was trimmed by 4 bases and the J gene end by 6 bases; junction bases not matched to a gene: 5. Germline V gene lookup returns CDR1 SGHRS and CDR2 YFSETQ. The CDR3 extends over 14 amino acids. The CDR3 spells CASSGQGSFNEQFF. CDR3 in DNA: TGCGCCAGCAGCGGACAGGGGTCGTTCAATGAGCAGTTCTTC.

This chain connects TRBV2 to TRBJ2-1, with D maybe TRBD2 (5 bases). V gave up 7 bases and J gave up 6 bases, with 16 bases separating them. This CDR3 contains 14 residues. Germline V gene lookup returns CDR1 SNHLY and CDR2 FYNNEI. Here the CDR3 DNA reads TGTGCCAGCAATGGGTGGGGTAGCGCCAATGAGCAGTTCTTC. Its translation: CASNGWGSANEQFF.

The chain links TRBV7-9 to TRBJ2-1, with 15 bases identical to TRBD2. CDR3 length: 18 amino acids. V shed 6 bases and J 0 bases; nucleotides not matched to a gene: 6. From germline, CDR1 is SEHNR and CDR2 FQNEAQ (reference sequence). The CDR3 DNA is TGTGCCAGCAGGCCCGGGACTAGCGGGGGGCCCTCCTACAATGAGCAGTTCTTC. Its translation is CASRPGTSGGPSYNEQFF.

This clone appeared a few times. Written as DNA, the CDR3 is TGTGCCATCAGTGAGAGTGGACGGACAAACACTGAAGCTTTCTTT. Translation: CAISESGRTNTEAFF. The V call is TRBV10-3, the J call TRBJ1-1; D perhaps matches TRBD1 (5 bases). V lost 2 bases, J lost 2 bases, and 12 bases lay in between. Germline CDR1 is ENHRY and CDR2 is SYGVKD. CDR3 length: 15 amino acids.